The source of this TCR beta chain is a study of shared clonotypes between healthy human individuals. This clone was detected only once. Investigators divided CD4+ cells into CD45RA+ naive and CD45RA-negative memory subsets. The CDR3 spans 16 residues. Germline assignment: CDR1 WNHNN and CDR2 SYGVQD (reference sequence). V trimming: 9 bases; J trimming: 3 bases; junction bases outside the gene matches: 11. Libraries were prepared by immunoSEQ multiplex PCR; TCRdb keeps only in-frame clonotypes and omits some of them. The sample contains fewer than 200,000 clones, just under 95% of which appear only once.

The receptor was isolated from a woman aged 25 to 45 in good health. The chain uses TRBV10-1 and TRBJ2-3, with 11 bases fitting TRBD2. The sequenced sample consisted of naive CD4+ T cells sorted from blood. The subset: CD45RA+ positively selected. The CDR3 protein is CASSSSTSGRTDTQYF. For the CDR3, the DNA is TGCGCCAGTTCGTCTTCAACTAGCGGGAGAACAGATACGCAGTATTTT.